This T cell receptor beta chain derives from a study of monozygotic twins with inflammatory bowel disease. With about 15 and 9 cycles respectively, two nested PCRs were carried out on TCRalpha and TCRbeta cDNA. TCRdb reworked the 5' RACE reads into one entry per CDR3 protein, no DNA. This repertoire includes around 450,000 distinct CDR3 sequences. The length of the CDR3 is 17 residues. Germline assignment: CDR1 LGHDT and CDR2 YNNKEL (reference sequence). The origin of this receptor is a human donor with ulcerative colitis or Crohn's disease, or a healthy co-twin of an affected twin (not recorded which). Sequencing was performed on blood. The chain links TRBV3-1 to TRBJ2-3; the D call of TRBD1 rests on TCRdb alone, since no DNA is present to check it. CDR3 sequence: CASSQARGTQAPDTQYF.